This T cell receptor beta chain was sequenced for a study of T cells in tumors after PD-1 blockade. Details on this clone: Antigen: not known.

Study results and limitations: Clonal replacement, not reinvigoration, is suggested for expanded exhausted CD8+ clones after therapy.

Input was about 600 ng to 6,004 ng of genomic DNA from tumor or blood. Measured with immunoSEQ multiplex PCR; TCRdb has only the in-frame clones, and not every one. Here the sample spans 9,500 to 15,000 clones, less than 65% being singletons. This specimen consisted of tumor tissue, obtained before anti-PD-1 treatment. This clonotype was obtained from a human donor with basal cell carcinoma.

CDR3 sequence reads: CASSLLSMNTEAFF. The CDR3 DNA reads TGTGCCAGCAGCTTACTATCCATGAACACTGAAGCTTTCTTT. This chain connects TRBV7-3 to TRBJ1-1, with unresolved D. CDR3 length: 14 residues. Trimming removed 2 bases at V and 0 bases at J, with 7 bases between. In germline, CDR1 is SGHTA, CDR2 FQGTGA.